These 27 T cell receptor beta chains originate from one sample sequenced in a study of Ad26.COV2.S vaccination and SARS-CoV-2 variants. The treatment is: around 19 received Ad26.COV2.S at low or high dose, single or two shots; about 5 received placebo; per-sample allocation not given. After the first vaccine or placebo injection, samples were drawn on day 63. TCRdb's copy holds only in-frame clones and misses some; the assay was immunoSEQ multiplex PCR. Here the sample spans roughly 300,000 clones, about 88% being singletons. The sequenced sample was peripheral blood, obtained in a trial of Ad26.COV2.S vaccine versus placebo. Receptors originate from a person between 18 and 59 years old who received the Ad26.COV2.S COVID-19 vaccine or a placebo.

The chain uses TRBV7-6 and TRBJ2-1, with D maybe TRBD2 (7 bases). Germline CDR1 is SGHVS and CDR2 is FNYEAQ. The V end lost 4 bases, the J end lost 4 bases, and 23 bases lay between the germline ends. This CDR3 is 18 amino acids long. The CDR3 region has the DNA TGTGCCAGCAGCTCGACGCGTGGGGGCGGGGGTTATTACAATGAGCAGTTCTTC. This encodes CASSSTRGGGGYYNEQFF.

V usage is TRBV5-1 and J usage is TRBJ2-3; D is unresolved. The germline CDR1 and CDR2 sequences are SGHRS and YFSETQ. The CDR3 consists of 15 residues. V lost 3 bases and J lost 0, with 11 bases in between. The DNA for the CDR3 is TGCGCCAGCAGCTCGTCAACCCTCAGCACAGATACGCAGTATTTT. Translation gives CASSSSTLSTDTQYF. Full variable domain (remainder filled in from reference TRBV5-1 and TRBJ2-3): KAGVTQTPRYLIKTRGQQVTLSCSPISGHRSVSWYQQTPGQGLQFLFEYFSETQRNKGNFPGRFSGRQFSNSRSEMNVSTLELGDSALYLCASSSSTLSTDTQYFGPGTRLTVL.

V usage is TRBV7-2 and J usage is TRBJ1-3; D gene unclear. The CDR3 extends over 19 amino acids. V dropped 2 bases and J dropped 3 bases, with 23 bases sitting between them. CDR1 SGHTA and CDR2 FQGNSA come from the germline V gene. The CDR3 loop reads CASSLTGRLTGPFGNTIYF. CDR3 coding DNA: TGTGCCAGCAGCTTAACCGGTCGCCTGACCGGCCCCTTTGGAAACACCATATATTTT.

The chain joins TRBV19 to TRBJ2-2; TRBD2 agrees at 16 bases. The CDR3 totals 19 residues. CDR1 is LNHDA and CDR2 is SQIVND in the germline V gene (reference sequence). The V and J ends lost 4 bases and 4 bases, in that order; junction bases with no gene match: 9. CDR3 amino acids: CASSTGLAGGRGSTGELFF. The CDR3 nucleotides read TGTGCCAGTAGTACGGGACTAGCGGGAGGGCGGGGGAGCACCGGGGAGCTGTTTTTT.

This clone has only a few counts. V is TRBV19 and J is TRBJ1-1, with 9 positions matching TRBD1. Germline V gives CDR1 LNHDA, CDR2 SQIVND (reference sequence). The CDR3 spans 16 residues. After removal of 4 bases from V and 4 bases from J, the junction contained 10 bases not matched to a gene. CDR3 protein: CASSNPGQGQGTEAFF. In DNA, the CDR3 is TGTGCCAGTAGTAACCCGGGACAGGGTCAGGGCACTGAAGCTTTCTTT.

The V call is TRBV18, the J call TRBJ1-5; D remains unclear. V lost 2 bases to trimming and J lost 6 bases, with 5 bases between them. CDR3 size: 12 residues. CDR1 is KGHSH and CDR2 is LQKENI in the germline V gene. CDR3 in amino acids: CASSPDFQPQHF. The CDR3 DNA sequence: TGTGCCAGCTCACCAGACTTTCAGCCCCAGCATTTT. The full variable domain, its missing parts supplied by reference TRBV18 and TRBJ1-5, is NAGVMQNPRHLVRRRGQEARLRCSPMKGHSHVYWYRQLPEEGLKFMVYLQKENIIDESGMPKERFSAEFPKEGPSILRIQQVVRGDSAAYFCASSPDFQPQHFGDGTRLSIL.

Comment on this clone: Sequence at one end of the junction differs from germline and may be a read error. This rearrangement joins TRBV11-1 to TRBJ2-1, with D possibly matching TRBD1 (6 bases). The CDR3 consists of 15 residues. Germline CDR1 SGHAT, CDR2 FQDESV (reference sequence). The CDR3 coding sequence is TGTGCCAGCAGTTTAGGACAGACGGTAGGCAATGAGCAGTTCTTC. Its protein is CASSLGQTVGNEQFF.

The gene calls are TRBV5-1 and TRBJ1-2; D ambiguous. The CDR3 is made up of 17 amino acids. Trimming removed 1 base from V and 0 bases from J, with 16 bases in between. Germline CDR1 reads SGHRS; CDR2 reads YFSETQ. DNA for the CDR3: TGCGCCAGCAGCTTGCGCCCCGGAAGCAGATCTAACTATGGCTACACCTTC. Its protein product is CASSLRPGSRSNYGYTF. Complete variable domain (other parts from reference TRBV5-1 and TRBJ1-2): KAGVTQTPRYLIKTRGQQVTLSCSPISGHRSVSWYQQTPGQGLQFLFEYFSETQRNKGNFPGRFSGRQFSNSRSEMNVSTLELGDSALYLCASSLRPGSRSNYGYTFGSGTRLTVV.

This rearrangement joins TRBV7-3 to TRBJ2-3, with 9 bases matching TRBD1. V shed 4 bases, J shed 6 bases, and the junction held 11 bases outside the gene matches. The CDR3 length is 16 residues. Germline V gives CDR1 SGHTA, CDR2 FQGTGA. The CDR3 loop is CASSYLQGAGSDTQYF. The CDR3 DNA reads as TGTGCCAGCAGCTACCTACAGGGGGCCGGGTCCGATACGCAGTATTTT.

The rearrangement joins TRBV6-6 to TRBJ2-1; 13 bases align to TRBD2. This CDR3 spans 14 amino acids. Trimming cost V 8 bases and J 7 bases; bases outside gene matches: 5. From germline, CDR1 is MNHNY and CDR2 SVGAGI (reference sequence). The CDR3 spells CASAPTSGRNEQFF. Here the CDR3 DNA reads TGTGCCAGCGCCCCGACTAGCGGGAGGAATGAGCAGTTCTTC.

This clone has only one observation. The chain carries TRBV6-1 and TRBJ2-3; weak D call: TRBD1 (6 bases). The germline CDR1 and CDR2 sequences are MNHNS and SASEGT. There are 14 residues in the CDR3. Trimming removed 3 bases at V and 5 bases at J, with 12 bases between. CDR3 sequence reads: CASSDGQRLDTQYF. The CDR3 nucleotides are TGTGCCAGCAGTGACGGACAGAGGTTAGATACGCAGTATTTT.

The chain links TRBV6-2 or TRBV6-3 to TRBJ2-3, with D maybe TRBD2 (6 bases). Germline loops: CDR1 MNHEY, CDR2 SVGEGT. V dropped 6 bases and J dropped 8 bases, with 12 bases sitting between them. This CDR3 is 12 amino acids long. CDR3 protein: CASSPGLLTQYF. DNA for the CDR3: TGTGCCAGCAGCCCGGGACTGCTTACGCAGTATTTT.

This chain uses TRBV11-2 with TRBJ2-7; D ambiguous. Looked up from germline, CDR1 is SGHAT and CDR2 is FQNNGV. The CDR3 spans 12 residues. V shed 5 bases and J shed 2 bases, with 7 bases lying between them. CDR3 loop: CASSPYPYEQYF. DNA for the CDR3: TGTGCCAGCAGCCCATACCCCTACGAGCAGTACTTC. Based on the CDR3 plus reference TRBV11-2 and TRBJ2-7, the full variable domain is EAGVAQSPRYKIIEKRQSVAFWCNPISGHATLYWYQQILGQGPKLLIQFQNNGVVDDSQLPKDRFSAERLKGVDSTLKIQPAKLEDSAVYLCASSPYPYEQYFGPGTRLTVT.

As to this clone: A read error may produce the germline difference seen at one junction end. V is TRBV7-6 and J is TRBJ2-3; 7 bases agree with TRBD1. The CDR3 spans 14 residues. Germline V gives CDR1 SGHVS, CDR2 FNYEAQ. The CDR3 region has the DNA TGTGCCAGCAGCTTAGCGGGGAGACAGGGAGTCAGGAATTTT. Translating it yields CASSLAGRQGVRNF.

This clone showed up just once. The V gene is TRBV19, the J gene TRBJ2-2; D gene ambiguous. The V end was cut by 4 bases, the J end by 8 bases, with 8 bases between. Germline CDR1 and CDR2: LNHDA and SQIVND (reference sequence). The CDR3 sequence is 12 residues long. The CDR3 sequence: CASSKRRGELFF. The CDR3 DNA reads as TGTGCCAGTAGTAAAAGAAGGGGGGAGCTGTTTTTT.

V gene TRBV7-9 combines with J gene TRBJ1-1, with D possibly being TRBD1 (6 bases). V lost 3 bases to trimming and J lost 1 base, with 9 bases between them. The CDR3 runs 14 residues. Germline V gene lookup returns CDR1 SEHNR and CDR2 FQNEAQ (reference sequence). CDR3 sequence: CASSFLGANTEAFF. The CDR3 nucleotides read TGTGCCAGCAGCTTTCTGGGGGCGAACACTGAAGCTTTCTTT.

The chain joins TRBV30 to TRBJ1-2, with D perhaps TRBD1 (6 bases). The CDR3 length is 13 residues. V lost 3 bases and J lost 4, with 12 bases in between. The V gene's germline CDR1 is GTSNPN and CDR2 SVGIG (reference sequence). The CDR3 here is CAWSSGALYGYTF. In DNA form, the CDR3 reads TGTGCCTGGAGCTCGGGGGCCCTCTATGGCTACACCTTC.

The CDR3 reads CASSLVGRAYNEQFF. Written as DNA, the CDR3 is TGCGCCAGCAGCTTGGTTGGGAGGGCCTACAATGAGCAGTTCTTC. The rearrangement joins TRBV5-1 to TRBJ2-1; 7 bases agree with TRBD2. The CDR3 loop spans 15 amino acids. Trimming at V came to 0 bases and at J to 2 bases, leaving 2 bases not matched to a gene. The germline gives CDR1 SGHRS, CDR2 YFSETQ.

This clone was observed a few times. This sequence joins TRBV5-6 and TRBJ2-3, with a weak D call TRBD2 (5 bases). This CDR3 spans 16 amino acids. CDR1 and CDR2 from the germline V gene are SGHDT and YYEEEE. The V end lost 2 bases, the J end lost 5 bases, and 18 bases lay between the germline ends. The CDR3 is CASSFGPPGMRDTQYF. The CDR3 DNA sequence: TGTGCCAGCAGCTTTGGCCCCCCGGGGATGAGAGATACGCAGTATTTT. Variable domain in full (rest from reference TRBV5-6 and TRBJ2-3): DAGVTQSPTHLIKTRGQQVTLRCSPKSGHDTVSWYQQALGQGPQFIFQYYEEEERQRGNFPDRFSGHQFPNYSSELNVNALLLGDSALYLCASSFGPPGMRDTQYFGPGTRLTVL.

The genes are TRBV6-5 and TRBJ2-1; 13 bases line up with TRBD2. CDR1 and CDR2 (germline): MNHEY, SVGAGI. The junction had 7 bases not matched to a gene; V was cut back by 6 bases and J by 8 bases. The CDR3 is 15 amino acids. The CDR3 DNA reads as TGTGCCAGCAGGCTTGGACTAGCGGGAGTATATGAGCAGTTCTTC. Protein: CASRLGLAGVYEQFF.

CDR3 sequence (DNA): TGCAGCGTCGCCCTTGGCGTTAGCAATCAGCCCCAGCATTTT. Translation: CSVALGVSNQPQHF. This chain connects TRBV29-1 to TRBJ1-5; unclear D gene. V lost 6 bases and J 0 bases, leaving 12 bases between the germline ends. The CDR3 is 14 residues long. From germline, CDR1 is SQVTM and CDR2 ANQGSEA.

This chain links TRBV27 with TRBJ2-7; D tentatively reads TRBD1 or TRBD2 (6 bases each). Trimming took 3 bases from V and 8 from J, leaving 20 bases between them. CDR1 and CDR2 (germline): MNHEY, SMNVEV (reference sequence). The CDR3 spans 15 residues. The CDR3 is CASSLDGGSGVKQYF. The DNA for the CDR3 is TGTGCCAGCAGTTTGGACGGGGGCTCGGGGGTTAAGCAGTACTTC.

This rearrangement joins TRBV7-9 to TRBJ2-3; D may be TRBD1 (5 bases). Between the trimmed V and J ends, which lost 5 bases and 0 bases, there was a span of 15 bases. CDR1 and CDR2 (germline): SEHNR, FQNEAQ (reference sequence). There are 16 residues in the CDR3. This CDR3 is CASSPSRTLSTDTQYF. The CDR3 DNA is TGTGCCAGCAGCCCATCCCGGACACTAAGCACAGATACGCAGTATTTT.

The rearrangement uses TRBV12-3 or TRBV12-4 and TRBJ2-7; D is perhaps TRBD1 (6 bases). The CDR3 has 13 residues. V was trimmed by 3 bases and J by 6 bases, leaving 12 bases between them. For the CDR3, the DNA is TGTGCCAGCAGTTTCCAGGGGCGGTCCGAGCAGTACTTC. Translated, it gives CASSFQGRSEQYF.

A remark on this clone: In the same sample, other DNA sequences code for this CDR3. The V call is TRBV21-1, the J call TRBJ1-5. TRBV21-1 is a pseudogene locus. The length of the CDR3 is 15 residues. The CDR3 DNA is TGTGCCAGCAGCAAAGGGGGGGACAGCAATCAGCCCCAGCATTTT. This sequence encodes CASSKGGDSNQPQHF.

The J gene is TRBJ1-1, the V gene TRBV10-3, with 10 bases lining up with TRBD1. The V segment lost 4 bases and the J segment 4 bases; nucleotides outside the gene matches: 6. The CDR3 runs to 15 residues. Germline CDR1 and CDR2: ENHRY and SYGVKD. The CDR3 nucleotides read TGTGCCATCAGTGTAAGACAGGGGGCCTTCACTGAAGCTTTCTTT. Residues: CAISVRQGAFTEAFF.

The chain recombines TRBV27 with TRBJ1-5; perhaps TRBD1 as D (6 bases). Germline values: CDR1 MNHEY, CDR2 SMNVEV (reference sequence). Trimming took 2 bases from V and 0 from J, leaving 11 bases between them. This CDR3 spans 16 amino acids. CDR3 sequence: CASSLGGQHSNQPQHF. DNA for the CDR3: TGTGCCAGCAGTTTAGGCGGACAGCATAGCAATCAGCCCCAGCATTTT.